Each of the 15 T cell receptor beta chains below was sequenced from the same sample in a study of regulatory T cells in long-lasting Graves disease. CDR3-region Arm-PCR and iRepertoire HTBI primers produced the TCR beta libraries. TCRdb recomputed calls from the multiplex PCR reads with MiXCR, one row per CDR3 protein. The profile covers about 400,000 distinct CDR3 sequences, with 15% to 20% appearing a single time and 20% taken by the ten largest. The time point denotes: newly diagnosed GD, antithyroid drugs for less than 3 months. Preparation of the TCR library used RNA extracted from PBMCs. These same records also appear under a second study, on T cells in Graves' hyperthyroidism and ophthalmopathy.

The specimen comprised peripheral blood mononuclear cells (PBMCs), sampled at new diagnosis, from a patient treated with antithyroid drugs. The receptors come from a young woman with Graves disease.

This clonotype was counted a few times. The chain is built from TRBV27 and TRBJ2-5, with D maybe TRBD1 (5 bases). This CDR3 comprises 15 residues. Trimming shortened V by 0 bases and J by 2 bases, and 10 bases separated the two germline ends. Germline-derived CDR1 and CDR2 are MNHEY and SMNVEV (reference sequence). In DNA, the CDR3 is TGTGCCAGCAGTTTATCTGCCAGGGCTCAAGAGACCCAGTACTTC. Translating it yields CASSLSARAQETQYF.

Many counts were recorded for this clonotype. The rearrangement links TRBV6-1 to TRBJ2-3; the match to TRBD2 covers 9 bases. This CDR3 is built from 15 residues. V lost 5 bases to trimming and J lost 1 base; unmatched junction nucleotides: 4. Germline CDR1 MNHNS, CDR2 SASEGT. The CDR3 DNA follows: TGTGCCAGCAGTCTGACTAGCGGACGCACAGATACGCAGTATTTT. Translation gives CASSLTSGRTDTQYF.

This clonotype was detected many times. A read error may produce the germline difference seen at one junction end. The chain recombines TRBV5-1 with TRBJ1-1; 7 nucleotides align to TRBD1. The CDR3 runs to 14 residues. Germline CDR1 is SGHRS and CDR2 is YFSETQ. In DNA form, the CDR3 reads TGTGCCAGCAGTTTGGCAGGGGGGAACACTGAAGCTTTCTTT. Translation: CASSLAGGNTEAFF. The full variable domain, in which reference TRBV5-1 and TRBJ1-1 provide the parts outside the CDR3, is KAGVTQTPRYLIKTRGQQVTLSCSPISGHRSVSWYQQTPGQGLQFLFEYFSETQRNKGNFPGRFSGRQFSNSRSEMNVSTLELGDSALYLCASSLAGGNTEAFFGQGTRLTVV.

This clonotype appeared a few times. The CDR3 reads CATSRDLGNTEAFF. The CDR3 nucleotides read TGTGCCACCAGCAGAGATTTGGGGAACACTGAAGCTTTCTTT. The rearrangement links TRBV15 to TRBJ1-1; D is uncertain. In germline, CDR1 is LNHNV, CDR2 YYDKDF (reference sequence). The V and J ends lost 0 bases and 1 base respectively, with 6 bases between them. The CDR3 has 14 amino acids.

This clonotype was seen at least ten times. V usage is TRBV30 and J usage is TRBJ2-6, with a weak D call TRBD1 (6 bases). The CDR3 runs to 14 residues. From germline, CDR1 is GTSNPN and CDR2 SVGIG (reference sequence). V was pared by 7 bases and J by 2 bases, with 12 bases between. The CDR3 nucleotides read TGTGCCTCGACCAAGGGGGCTGGGGCCAACGTCCTGACTTTC. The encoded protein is CASTKGAGANVLTF.

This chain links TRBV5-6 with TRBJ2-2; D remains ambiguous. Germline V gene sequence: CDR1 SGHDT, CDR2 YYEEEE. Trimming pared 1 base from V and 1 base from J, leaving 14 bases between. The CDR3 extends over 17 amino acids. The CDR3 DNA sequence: TGTGCCAGCAGCTTGAGGCGCCCGCCCGGGAACACCGGGGAGCTGTTTTTT. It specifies CASSLRRPPGNTGELFF. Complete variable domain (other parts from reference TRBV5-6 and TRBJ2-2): DAGVTQSPTHLIKTRGQQVTLRCSPKSGHDTVSWYQQALGQGPQFIFQYYEEEERQRGNFPDRFSGHQFPNYSSELNVNALLLGDSALYLCASSLRRPPGNTGELFFGEGSRLTVL.

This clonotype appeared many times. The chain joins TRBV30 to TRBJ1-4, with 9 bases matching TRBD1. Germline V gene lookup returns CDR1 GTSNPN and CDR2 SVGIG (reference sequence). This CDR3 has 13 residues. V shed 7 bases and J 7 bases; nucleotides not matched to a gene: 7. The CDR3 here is CAFTGTGREKLFF. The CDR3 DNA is TGTGCCTTCACCGGGACAGGGCGTGAAAAACTGTTTTTT.

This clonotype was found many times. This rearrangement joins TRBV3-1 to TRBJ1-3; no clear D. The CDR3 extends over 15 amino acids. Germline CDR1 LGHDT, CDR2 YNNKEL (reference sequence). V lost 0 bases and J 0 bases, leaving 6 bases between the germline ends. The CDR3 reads CASSQEVLSGNTIYF. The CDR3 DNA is TGTGCCAGCAGCCAAGAGGTCCTCTCTGGAAACACCATATATTTT.

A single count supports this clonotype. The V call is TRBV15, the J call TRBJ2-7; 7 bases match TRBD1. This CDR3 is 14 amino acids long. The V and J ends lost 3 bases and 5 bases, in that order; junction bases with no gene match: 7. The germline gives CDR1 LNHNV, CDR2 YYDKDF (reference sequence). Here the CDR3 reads CATSSRQGADEQYF. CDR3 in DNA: TGTGCCACCAGCAGTCGACAGGGCGCCGACGAGCAGTACTTC.

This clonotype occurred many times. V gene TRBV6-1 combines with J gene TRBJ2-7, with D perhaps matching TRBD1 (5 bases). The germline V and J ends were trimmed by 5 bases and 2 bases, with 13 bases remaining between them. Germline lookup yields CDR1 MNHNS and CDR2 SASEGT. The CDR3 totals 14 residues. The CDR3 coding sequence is TGTGCCAGCAGTAAGGGCCAGGGTACCTACGAGCAGTACTTC. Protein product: CASSKGQGTYEQYF.

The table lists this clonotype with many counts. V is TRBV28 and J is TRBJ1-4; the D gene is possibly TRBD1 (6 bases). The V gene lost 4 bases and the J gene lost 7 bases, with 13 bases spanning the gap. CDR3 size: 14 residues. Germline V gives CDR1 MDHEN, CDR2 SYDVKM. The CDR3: CASSSRGVFEKLFF. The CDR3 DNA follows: TGTGCCAGCAGTTCCAGGGGAGTTTTTGAAAAACTGTTTTTT.

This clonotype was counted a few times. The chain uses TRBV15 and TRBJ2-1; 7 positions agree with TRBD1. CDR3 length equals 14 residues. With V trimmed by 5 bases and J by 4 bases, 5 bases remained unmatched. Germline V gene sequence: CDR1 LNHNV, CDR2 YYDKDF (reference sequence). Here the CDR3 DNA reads TGTGCCACCAGCCCCGGGACAGTTTACAATGAGCAGTTCTTC. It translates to CATSPGTVYNEQFF.

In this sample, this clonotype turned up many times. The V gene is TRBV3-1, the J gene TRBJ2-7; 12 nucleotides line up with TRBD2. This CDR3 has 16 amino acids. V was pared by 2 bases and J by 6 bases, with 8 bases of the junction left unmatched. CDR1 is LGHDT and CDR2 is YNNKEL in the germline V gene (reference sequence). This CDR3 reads CASSQPTSGRFGEQYF. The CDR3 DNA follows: TGTGCCAGCAGCCAACCTACTAGCGGGAGGTTCGGCGAGCAGTACTTC.

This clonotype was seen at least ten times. CDR3 residues: CASSLETYEQYF. The CDR3 DNA follows: TGCGCCAGCAGCCTGGAGACCTACGAGCAGTACTTC. J is TRBJ2-7 and V is TRBV5-1, with unresolved D. The CDR3 is made up of 12 amino acids. V lost 4 bases and J 2 bases, leaving 7 bases between the germline ends. Germline values: CDR1 SGHRS, CDR2 YFSETQ.

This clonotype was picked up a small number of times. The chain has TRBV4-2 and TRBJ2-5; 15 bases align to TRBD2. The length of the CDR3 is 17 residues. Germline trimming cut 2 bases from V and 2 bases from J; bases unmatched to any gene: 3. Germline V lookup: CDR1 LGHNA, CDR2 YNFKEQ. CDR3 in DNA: TGTGCCAGCAGCCAAAGAGGGACTAGCGGGGGGCAAGAGACCCAGTACTTC. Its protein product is CASSQRGTSGGQETQYF.